Listed below are T cell receptor beta chains from one sample, sequenced in a study of graft-versus-host responses after intestinal transplantation. Their antigen targets remain unknown. TCRdb keeps only in-frame clones here, not all; method: immunoSEQ multiplex PCR. The sample records under 85,000 clones, approximately 93% being singletons. The source was unstimulated CD8+ T cells sorted from spleen or lymph node cells, collected before intestinal transplant. These receptor sequences come from a human donor who received an intestinal transplant. Both conserved end residues are part of each CDR3. The D gene is left open where the match is weak. Not all rows give a size; the values are once, few, many and, for expanded clones, a class.

>-|-|TRBJ2-1|TRBV28
TGTTCTGTGAGCACCCAGTCCTACAATGAGCAGTTCTTC
CSVSTQSYNEQFF
>-|TRBD1|TRBJ2-7|TRBV5-1
TGCGCCAGCAGCTCCGGCGGGACAGGGTTGCCTACTTTCCCCTACGAGCAGTACTTC
CASSSGGTGLPTFPYEQYF
>-|-|TRBJ1-5|TRBV2
TGTGCCAGCAGTCACGGGTGGGTTCAGCCCCAGCATTTT
CASSHGWVQPQHF
>-|-|TRBJ2-5|TRBV2
TGTGCCAGCAGTGATGGGGTCAGGTACCAAGAGACCCAGTACTTC
CASSDGVRYQETQYF
>-|TRBD2|TRBJ2-3|TRBV27
TGTGCCAGCCACCGAATGAGCGGCGGGAGTACAGATACGCAGTATTTT
CASHRMSGGSTDTQYF
>-|-|TRBJ2-3|TRBV11-1
TGTGCCAGCAGCCTCCTCCCTCTTACCACAGATACGCAGTATTTT
CASSLLPLTTDTQYF
>-|-|TRBJ1-1|TRBV4-1
TGCGCCAGCAGTACTCAGGGGGAAGCTTTCTTT
CASSTQGEAFF
>-|-|TRBJ2-7|TRBV7-9
TGTGCCAGCAGCTCCTACCCCGGGAAGTTAGAGGTCCGGGTGGAGCAGTACTTC
CASSSYPGKLEVRVEQYF
>-|TRBD1|TRBJ1-1|TRBV13
TGTGCCAGCAGCGAAAGGACAGCCCCAGGGGGGACTGAAGCTTTCTTT
CASSERTAPGGTEAFF
>-|TRBD1|TRBJ2-7|TRBV27
TGTGCCAGCAGTTCCCCCCCACGGACAGGGTCCTACGAGCAGTACTTC
CASSSPPRTGSYEQYF
>-|-|TRBJ2-7|TRBV6-5
TGTGCCAGCAGTTACTCGGGGGGAGCACACGAGCAGTACTTC
CASSYSGGAHEQYF
>-|-|TRBJ2-1|TRBV27
TGTGCCAGCAGCCTAGGGGGTTACAATGAGCAGTTCTTC
CASSLGGYNEQFF
>-|-|TRBJ2-7|TRBV27
TGTGCCAGCAGTTTATCCGGTGGCGGGTCCTACGAGCAGTACTTC
CASSLSGGGSYEQYF
>-|-|TRBJ1-3|TRBV5-1
TGCGCCAGCAGCTTGCGATGGGGTTTTGGAAACACCATATATTTT
CASSLRWGFGNTIYF
>-|-|TRBJ1-5|TRBV6-5
TGTGCCAGCAGTTACTCACGGGGGGAGGTTCAGCCCCAGCATTTT
CASSYSRGEVQPQHF
>-|TRBD2|TRBJ2-7|TRBV9
TGTGCCAGCAGCGTAGGTGATAGCGGGAGGTACGAGCAGTACTTC
CASSVGDSGRYEQYF
>-|-|TRBJ2-7|TRBV11-2
TGTGCCAGCAGCTTACCCCTGACAGGCTCCTACGAGCAGTACTTC
CASSLPLTGSYEQYF
>-|-|TRBJ1-5|TRBV10-2
TGCGCCAGCAGTGACGAAGGGGGTCGCAATCAGCCCCAGCATTTT
CASSDEGGRNQPQHF
>-|TRBD1|TRBJ1-1|TRBV7-9
TGTGCCAGCGGCAGGGGGGTTACTGAAGCTTTCTTT
CASGRGVTEAFF
>-|-|TRBJ1-1|TRBV6-1
TGTGCCAGCCTACAGGGTGAAGCTTTCTTT
CASLQGEAFF
>-|-|TRBJ1-2|TRBV6-5
TGTGCCAGCAGTCCCTCAAGGGTTGAGGATGGCTACACCTTC
CASSPSRVEDGYTF
>-|TRBD1|TRBJ1-2|TRBV19
TGTGCCAGTAAGGAGACAGGGGGGGACTATGGCTACACCTTC
CASKETGGDYGYTF
>-|TRBD1|TRBJ2-7|TRBV2
TGTGCCAGCTGGACAGGGTACTACGAGCAGTACTTC
CASWTGYYEQYF
>-|-|TRBJ2-1|TRBV21-1
TGTGCCAGCACTAGAGAGCGGGCGCTCTCCTACAATGAGCAGTTCTTC
CASTRERALSYNEQFF
>few|-|TRBJ2-2|TRBV6-6
TGTGCCAGCAGTTACTCGTCCGTCACCGGGGAGCTGTTTTTT
CASSYSSVTGELFF
>-|-|TRBJ2-1|TRBV4-2
TGTGCCAGCAGCCAAGGAAGCTCCTACAATGAGCAGTTCTTC
CASSQGSSYNEQFF
>few|TRBD1|TRBJ1-2|TRBV27
TGTGCCAGCAGCCAGGGGGGGTTTAATGGCTACACCTTC
CASSQGGFNGYTF
>once|-|TRBJ2-7|TRBV27
TGTGCCAGCAGTTCAACAGCCTCCTACGAGCAGTACTTC
CASSSTASYEQYF
>once|-|TRBJ2-7|TRBV6-5
TGTGCCAGCAGTCCCGGGAGTTACGAGCAGTACTTC
CASSPGSYEQYF
>-|TRBD1|TRBJ1-4|TRBV9
TGTGCCAGCAGCCCTGACAGGGGGGCTAATGAAAAACTGTTTTTT
CASSPDRGANEKLFF
>-|TRBD1|TRBJ2-7|TRBV6-1
TGTGCCAGCAGTGCCCAATCCGGGACAGGGGGCAGCGAGCAGTACTTC
CASSAQSGTGGSEQYF
>-|-|TRBJ2-7|TRBV6-5
TGTGCCAGCAGCCACCTCTGGGACGGAAACTACGAGCAGTACTTC
CASSHLWDGNYEQYF
>-|TRBD2|TRBJ2-1|TRBV6-4
TGTGCCAGCAGAGCGGGACCACTATACAATGAGCAGTTCTTC
CASRAGPLYNEQFF
>-|-|TRBJ1-6|TRBV30
TGTGCCTGGAGTAAATGGGGGATAAGGGGTTCACCCCTCCACTTT
CAWSKWGIRGSPLHF
>-|-|TRBJ1-1|TRBV28
TGTGCCAGCAGTCCTCCGGTCATGAGCACTGAAGCTTTCTTT
CASSPPVMSTEAFF
>-|TRBD1|TRBJ2-2|TRBV5-1
TGCGCCAGCAGTATTGAATTTCTACAGGGGGTCACCGGGGAGCTGTTTTTT
CASSIEFLQGVTGELFF
>-|-|TRBJ1-5|TRBV27
TGTGCCAGCAGTACCCGGGACGGGGCGAATCAGCCCCAGCATTTT
CASSTRDGANQPQHF
>-|TRBD2|TRBJ2-1|TRBV9
TGTGCCAGCAGCGTAGTGCTGGCGGGAGGGCCTGATGAGCAGTTCTTC
CASSVVLAGGPDEQFF